The text below deals with one T cell receptor beta chain. The antigen is unknown. This record belongs to a study of CD8+CD57+ T cells in acquired aplastic anemia. About the research overall: The DNA of sorted CD4+ and CD8+ cells averaged 3.2 ug. Study-wide points: It was found that 25 to 35 CD8+ CDR3 sequences were shared between patients and controls. The CD8+ Simpson's diversity of patients and controls was not significantly different.

J gave up 9 bases and V 3 bases, and 7 bases lay outside the gene matches. Per germline, CDR1 KGHDR and CDR2 SFDVKD. This CDR3 region has 15 residues. Genomic DNA constituted the template upon which TCR beta VDJ and CDR3 profiling was performed. TCRdb reprocessed the reads via MiXCR and lists one record per CDR3 protein. Among 250,000 to 300,000 distinct CDR3 sequences listed, approximately 57% were seen once. Specimen: sorted CD4+, CD8+, or CD8+CD57+ T cells (not recorded which) from PBMCs. This chain joins TRBV24-1 and TRBJ2-1, with 10 bases matching TRBD2. This clonotype was sampled from a human donor with severe aplastic anemia or a healthy control (not recorded which). The CDR3 loop reads CATSDPSGRALEQFF. The DNA of the CDR3 is TGTGCCACCAGTGATCCCAGCGGGAGGGCCCTTGAGCAGTTCTTC.